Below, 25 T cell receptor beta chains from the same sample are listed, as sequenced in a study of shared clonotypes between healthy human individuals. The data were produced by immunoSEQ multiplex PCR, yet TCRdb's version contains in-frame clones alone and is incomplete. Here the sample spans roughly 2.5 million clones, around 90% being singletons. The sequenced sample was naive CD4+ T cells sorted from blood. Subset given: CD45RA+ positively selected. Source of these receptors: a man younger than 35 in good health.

This CDR3 is CASSRLPGQNSYEQYF. The CDR3 DNA reads TGCGCCAGCAGTCGCCTTCCGGGACAGAACTCCTACGAGCAGTACTTC. The chain has TRBV4-1 and TRBJ2-7, with 7 bases lining up with TRBD1. The junction had 11 bases not matched to a gene; V was cut back by 6 bases and J by 0 bases. Germline V gene data show CDR1 as MGHRA and CDR2 as YSYEKL. CDR3 length equals 16 residues.

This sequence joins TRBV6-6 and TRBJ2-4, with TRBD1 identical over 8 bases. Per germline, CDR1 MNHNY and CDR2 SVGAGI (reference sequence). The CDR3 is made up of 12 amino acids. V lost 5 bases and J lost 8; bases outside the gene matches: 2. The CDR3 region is CASSRQGHIQYF. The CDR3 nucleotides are TGTGCCAGCAGTCGACAGGGGCACATTCAGTACTTC.

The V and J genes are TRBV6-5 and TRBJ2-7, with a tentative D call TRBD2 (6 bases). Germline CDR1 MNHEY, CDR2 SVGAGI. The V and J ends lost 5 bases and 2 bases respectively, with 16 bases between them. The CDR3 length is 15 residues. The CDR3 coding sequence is TGTGCCAGCAGTGCCCTAGCGAGAGCCCCCTACGAGCAGTACTTC. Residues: CASSALARAPYEQYF.

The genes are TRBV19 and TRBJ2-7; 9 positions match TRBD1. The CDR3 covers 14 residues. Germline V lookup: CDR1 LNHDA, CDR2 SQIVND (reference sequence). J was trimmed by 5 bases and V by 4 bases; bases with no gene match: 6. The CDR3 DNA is TGTGCCAGTAGTAGCGGGACAGGGATAAACGAGCAGTACTTC. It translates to CASSSGTGINEQYF.

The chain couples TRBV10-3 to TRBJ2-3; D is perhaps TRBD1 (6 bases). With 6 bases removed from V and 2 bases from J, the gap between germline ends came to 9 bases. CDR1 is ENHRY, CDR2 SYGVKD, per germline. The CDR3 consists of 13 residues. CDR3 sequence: CAIRDRDTDTQYF. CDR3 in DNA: TGTGCCATCAGGGACAGAGACACAGATACGCAGTATTTT.

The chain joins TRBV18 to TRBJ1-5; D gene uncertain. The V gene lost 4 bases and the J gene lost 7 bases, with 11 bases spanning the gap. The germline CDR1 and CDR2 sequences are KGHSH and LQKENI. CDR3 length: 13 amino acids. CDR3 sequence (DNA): TGTGCCAGCTCACTTGGCCAGGAACAGCCCCAGCATTTT. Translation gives CASSLGQEQPQHF. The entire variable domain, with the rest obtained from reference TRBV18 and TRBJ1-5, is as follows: NAGVMQNPRHLVRRRGQEARLRCSPMKGHSHVYWYRQLPEEGLKFMVYLQKENIIDESGMPKERFSAEFPKEGPSILRIQQVVRGDSAAYFCASSLGQEQPQHFGDGTRLSIL.

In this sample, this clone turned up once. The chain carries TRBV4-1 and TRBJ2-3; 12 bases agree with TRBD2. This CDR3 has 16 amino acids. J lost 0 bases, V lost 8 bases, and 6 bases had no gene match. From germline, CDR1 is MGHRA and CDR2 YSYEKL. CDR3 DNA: TGCGCCAGCGGCGGAGGGACTAGCGGGAGCACAGATACGCAGTATTTT. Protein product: CASGGGTSGSTDTQYF.

The CDR3 reads CASSERDRAYEQYF. The CDR3 DNA follows: TGTGCCAGCAGTGAACGGGACAGGGCCTACGAGCAGTACTTC. The chain has TRBV6-1 and TRBJ2-7; 9 nucleotides agree with TRBD1. Germline V gene data show CDR1 as MNHNS and CDR2 as SASEGT. The CDR3 is made up of 14 amino acids. The junction had 1 base not matched to a gene; V was cut back by 2 bases and J by 2 bases.

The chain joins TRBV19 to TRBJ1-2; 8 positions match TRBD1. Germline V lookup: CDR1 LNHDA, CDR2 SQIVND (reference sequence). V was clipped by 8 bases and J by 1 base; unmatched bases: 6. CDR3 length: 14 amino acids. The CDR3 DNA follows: TGTGCCAGTGGGGGACAGGAGAGTAACTATGGCTACACCTTC. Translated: CASGGQESNYGYTF.

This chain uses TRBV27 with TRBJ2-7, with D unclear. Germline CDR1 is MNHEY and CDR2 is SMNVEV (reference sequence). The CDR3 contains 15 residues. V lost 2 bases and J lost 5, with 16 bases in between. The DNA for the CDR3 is TGTGCCAGCAGTTTAGCGTGGCCTCCCCCGGACGAGCAGTACTTC. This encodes CASSLAWPPPDEQYF.

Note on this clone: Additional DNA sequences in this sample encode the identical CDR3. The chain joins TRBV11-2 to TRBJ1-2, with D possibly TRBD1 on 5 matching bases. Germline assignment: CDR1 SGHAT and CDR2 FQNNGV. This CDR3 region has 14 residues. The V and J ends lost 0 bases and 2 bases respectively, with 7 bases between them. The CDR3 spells CASSLEAGNYGYTF. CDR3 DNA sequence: TGTGCCAGCAGCTTAGAGGCAGGGAACTATGGCTACACCTTC.

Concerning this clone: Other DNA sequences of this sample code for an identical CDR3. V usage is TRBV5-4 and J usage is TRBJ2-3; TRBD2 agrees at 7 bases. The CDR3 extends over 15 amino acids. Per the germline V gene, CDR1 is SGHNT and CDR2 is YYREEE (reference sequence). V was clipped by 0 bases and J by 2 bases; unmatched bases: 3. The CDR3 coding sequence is TGTGCCAGCAGCTTGGGGGGGGGTACCACAGATACGCAGTATTTT. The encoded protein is CASSLGGGTTDTQYF.

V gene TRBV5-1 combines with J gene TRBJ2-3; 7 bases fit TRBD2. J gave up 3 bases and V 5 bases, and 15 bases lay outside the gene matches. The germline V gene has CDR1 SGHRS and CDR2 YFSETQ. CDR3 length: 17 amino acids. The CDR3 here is CASRIPPGGGPTDTQYF. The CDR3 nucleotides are TGCGCCAGCAGGATCCCTCCCGGGGGAGGGCCAACAGATACGCAGTATTTT.

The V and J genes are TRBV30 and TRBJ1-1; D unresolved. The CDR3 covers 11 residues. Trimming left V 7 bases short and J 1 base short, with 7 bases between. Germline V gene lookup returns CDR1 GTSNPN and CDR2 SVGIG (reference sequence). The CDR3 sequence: CASSGNTEAFF. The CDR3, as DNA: TGTGCCTCATCTGGGAACACTGAAGCTTTCTTT. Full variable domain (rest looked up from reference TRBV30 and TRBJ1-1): SQTIHQWPATLVQPVGSPLSLECTVEGTSNPNLYWYRQAAGRGLQLLFYSVGIGQISSEVPQNLSASRPQDRQFILSSKKLLLSDSGFYLCASSGNTEAFFGQGTRLTVV.

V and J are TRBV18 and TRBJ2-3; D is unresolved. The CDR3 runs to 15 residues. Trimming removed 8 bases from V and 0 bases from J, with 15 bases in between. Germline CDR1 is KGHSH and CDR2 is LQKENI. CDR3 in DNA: TGTGCCAGCCCACTCTCCCAGGCTAGCACAGATACGCAGTATTTT. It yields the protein CASPLSQASTDTQYF.

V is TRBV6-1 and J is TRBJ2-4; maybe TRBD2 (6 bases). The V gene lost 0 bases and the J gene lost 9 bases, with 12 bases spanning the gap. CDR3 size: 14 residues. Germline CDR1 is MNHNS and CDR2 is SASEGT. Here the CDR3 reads CASSEAAGGVIQYF. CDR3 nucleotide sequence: TGTGCCAGCAGTGAAGCCGCCGGGGGTGTCATTCAGTACTTC.

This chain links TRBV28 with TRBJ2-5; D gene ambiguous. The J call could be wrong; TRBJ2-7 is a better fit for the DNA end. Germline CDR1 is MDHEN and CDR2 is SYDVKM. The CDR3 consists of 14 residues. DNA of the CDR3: TGTGCCAGCAGACCCCCCGCGCCCTCCTACGAGCAGTACTTC. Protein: CASRPPAPSYEQYF.

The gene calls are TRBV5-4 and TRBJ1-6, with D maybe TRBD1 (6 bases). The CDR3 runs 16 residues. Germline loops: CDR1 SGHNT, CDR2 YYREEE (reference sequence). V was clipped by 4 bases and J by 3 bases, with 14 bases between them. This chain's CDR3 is CASSIGQSLYNSPLHF. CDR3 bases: TGTGCCAGCAGCATAGGACAGAGCCTCTATAATTCACCCCTCCACTTT.

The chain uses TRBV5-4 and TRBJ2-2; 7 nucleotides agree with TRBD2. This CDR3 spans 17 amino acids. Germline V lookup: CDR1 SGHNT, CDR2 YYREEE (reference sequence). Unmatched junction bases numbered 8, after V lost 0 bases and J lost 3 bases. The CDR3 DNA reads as TGTGCCAGCAGCTTGGGGGGTCTAGCGGCTTACACCGGGGAGCTGTTTTTT. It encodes CASSLGGLAAYTGELFF.

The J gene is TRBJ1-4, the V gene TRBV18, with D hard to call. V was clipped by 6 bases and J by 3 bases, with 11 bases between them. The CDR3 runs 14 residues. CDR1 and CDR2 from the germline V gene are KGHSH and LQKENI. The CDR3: CASSPGLANEKLFF. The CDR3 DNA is TGTGCCAGCTCTCCGGGATTGGCTAATGAAAAACTGTTTTTT.

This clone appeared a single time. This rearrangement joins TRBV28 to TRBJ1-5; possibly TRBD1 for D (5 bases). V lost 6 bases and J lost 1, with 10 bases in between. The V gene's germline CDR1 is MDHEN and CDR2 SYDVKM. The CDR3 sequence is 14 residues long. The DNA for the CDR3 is TGTGCCAGCAGAAGGGGAATGAGCAATCAGCCCCAGCATTTT. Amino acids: CASRRGMSNQPQHF.

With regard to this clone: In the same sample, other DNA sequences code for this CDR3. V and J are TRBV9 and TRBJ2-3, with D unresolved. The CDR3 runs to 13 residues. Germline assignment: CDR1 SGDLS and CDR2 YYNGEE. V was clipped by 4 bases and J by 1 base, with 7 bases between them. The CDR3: CASSPPGTDTQYF. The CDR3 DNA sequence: TGTGCCAGCAGCCCCCCCGGCACAGATACGCAGTATTTT.

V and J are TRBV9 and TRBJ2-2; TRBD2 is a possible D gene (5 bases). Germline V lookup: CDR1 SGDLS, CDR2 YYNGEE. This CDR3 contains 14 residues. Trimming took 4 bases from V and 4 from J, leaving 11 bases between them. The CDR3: CASSPDSRTGELFF. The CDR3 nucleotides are TGTGCCAGCAGCCCGGACTCTCGCACCGGGGAGCTGTTTTTT.

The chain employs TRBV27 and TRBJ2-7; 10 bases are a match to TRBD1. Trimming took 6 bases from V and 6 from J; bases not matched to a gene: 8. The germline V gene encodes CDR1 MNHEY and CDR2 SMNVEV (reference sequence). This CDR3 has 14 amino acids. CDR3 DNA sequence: TGTGCCAGCAGACGACAGGGGGCCCCACTCGAGCAGTACTTC. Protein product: CASRRQGAPLEQYF.

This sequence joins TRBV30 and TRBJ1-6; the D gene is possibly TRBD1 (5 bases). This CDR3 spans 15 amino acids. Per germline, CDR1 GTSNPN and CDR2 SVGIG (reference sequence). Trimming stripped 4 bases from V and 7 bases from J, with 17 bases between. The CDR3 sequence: CAWTEGGGNNSPLHF. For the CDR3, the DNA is TGTGCCTGGACCGAAGGTGGGGGGAACAATTCACCCCTCCACTTT. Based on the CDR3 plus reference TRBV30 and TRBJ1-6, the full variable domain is SQTIHQWPATLVQPVGSPLSLECTVEGTSNPNLYWYRQAAGRGLQLLFYSVGIGQISSEVPQNLSASRPQDRQFILSSKKLLLSDSGFYLCAWTEGGGNNSPLHFGNGTRLTVT.